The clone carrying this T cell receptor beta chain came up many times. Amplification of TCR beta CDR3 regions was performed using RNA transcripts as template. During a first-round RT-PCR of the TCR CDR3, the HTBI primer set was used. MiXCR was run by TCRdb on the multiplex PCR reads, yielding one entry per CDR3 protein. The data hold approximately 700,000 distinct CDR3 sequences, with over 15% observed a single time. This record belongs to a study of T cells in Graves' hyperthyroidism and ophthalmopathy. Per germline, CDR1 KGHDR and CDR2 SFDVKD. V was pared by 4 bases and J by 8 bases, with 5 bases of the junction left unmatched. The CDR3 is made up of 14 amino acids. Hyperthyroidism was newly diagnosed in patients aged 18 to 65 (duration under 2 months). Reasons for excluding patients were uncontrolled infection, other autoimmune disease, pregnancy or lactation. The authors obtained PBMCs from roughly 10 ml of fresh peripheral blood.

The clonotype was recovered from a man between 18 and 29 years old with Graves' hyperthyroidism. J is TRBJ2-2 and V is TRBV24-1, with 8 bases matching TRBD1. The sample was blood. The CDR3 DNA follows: TGTGCCACCAGTGAACCAGGGGGCTTAGGGGAGCTGTTTTTT. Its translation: CATSEPGGLGELFF.